Listed below are T cell receptor beta chains from one sample, sequenced in a study of shared clonotypes between healthy human individuals. Assay used: immunoSEQ multiplex PCR; TCRdb lists only in-frame clones, some missing. Among approximately 95,000 clones listed, roughly two thirds were seen once. The sequenced sample was memory CD8+ T cells sorted from blood. The source of these receptors is a man younger than 40 in good health. The CDR3 runs from the conserved cysteine through the conserved F or W. Only some rows state a clone size, as once, few, many or a class for expanded clones.

j_call clone_size v_call cdr3_aa
TRBJ2-7 NA TRBV6-6 CASSYSSSYEQYF
TRBJ1-1 NA TRBV27 CASSLRRTMNTEAFF
TRBJ2-7 few TRBV7-9 CASSQDTSGYEQYF
TRBJ2-2 NA TRBV5-8 CASTPGASNTGELFF
TRBJ2-3 NA TRBV27 CASEDALTDTQYF
TRBJ2-5 NA TRBV5-4 CASSAEPSGTGYF
TRBJ2-3 NA TRBV27 CASSLQLAYDIDTQYF
TRBJ2-7 many TRBV4-2 CASRGFVSGDEQYF
TRBJ2-5 NA TRBV7-2 CASSPSGTSGSRTQYF
TRBJ1-5 NA TRBV6-1 CASSESLDRANQPQHF
TRBJ1-2 once TRBV4-1 CASSQVMGEYTGDRNYGYTF
TRBJ2-1 medium-sized TRBV11-3 CASSKRTGGPGDNEQFF
TRBJ2-1 NA TRBV7-8 CASSLGDKYEQFF
TRBJ2-3 few TRBV7-2 CASSLVQATSGRATDTQYF
TRBJ2-7 NA TRBV27 CASSPWTGTRRYEQYF
TRBJ2-3 NA TRBV7-2 CASSLALWAPESTDTQYF
TRBJ2-7 NA TRBV6-1 CASSELAGTSYEQYF
TRBJ1-5 NA TRBV9 CASSVSDLGGNQPQHF
TRBJ2-3 NA TRBV28 CASSLWASGYTDTQYF
TRBJ2-7 NA TRBV18 CASSPHPNPSYEQYF
TRBJ2-4 NA TRBV19 CASSIGTGVGNIQYF
TRBJ2-7 NA TRBV4-3 CASSQDQASGIYEQYF
TRBJ1-5 NA TRBV19 CASSIVGQANNQPQHF
TRBJ2-7 NA TRBV28 CASKLAGSSYEQYF
TRBJ2-7 few TRBV10-2 CASSVPGTSLSFGYEQYF
TRBJ2-7 few TRBV5-6 CASSVGGYEQYF
TRBJ1-1 NA TRBV6-9 CASSYWGGPRTEAFF
TRBJ1-2 NA TRBV6-1 CASSEMSGTYGYTF
TRBJ2-4 NA TRBV4-2 CVSSLRQGGKNIQYF
TRBJ2-6 few TRBV5-1 CASSLQGRGANVLTF
TRBJ2-2 few TRBV15 CATSRDRGVANTGELFF
TRBJ2-2 NA TRBV2 CASSVQGSGELFF
TRBJ2-7 NA TRBV29-1 CSVETSGNEQYF
TRBJ2-1 few TRBV5-5 CASSWGTSGISEQFF
TRBJ2-5 NA TRBV14 CASSGTGMLETQYF
TRBJ2-3 few TRBV6-4 CASSDSDRNTQYF
TRBJ1-1 NA TRBV7-9 CASSLEMGSSPEAFF
TRBJ1-1 NA TRBV28 CASGRRGAFF
TRBJ2-3 NA TRBV18 CASSPGTSLTDTQYF
TRBJ2-1 NA TRBV5-4 CASSFDIPSYNEQFF
TRBJ2-2 NA TRBV15 CATSGPRGLSTGELFF
TRBJ2-5 many TRBV19 CASSISDRGYETQYF
TRBJ2-1 NA TRBV5-1 CASRQSLAPYNEQFF
TRBJ2-2 NA TRBV7-9 CASSEGTGGVTGELFF
TRBJ2-1 NA TRBV29-1 CSVEGTSGMIYNEQFF
TRBJ2-7 few TRBV28 CASSFGTGGGLPEQYF
TRBJ2-1 NA TRBV7-9 CASSLVTSGVNYNEQFF
TRBJ2-1 few TRBV11-2 CASSLFAALGNEQFF
TRBJ1-2 few TRBV6-5 CASSSQGAGYGYTF
TRBJ2-7 NA TRBV16 CASSQSLYEQYF
TRBJ2-3 NA TRBV6-4 CASSDGGRNTDTQYF
TRBJ2-7 NA TRBV2 CASSEDFYEQYF
TRBJ2-7 few TRBV19 CASSFDNSYEQYF
TRBJ2-1 NA TRBV5-1 CASSPGLGPSGRDYNEQFF
TRBJ1-1 NA TRBV6-5 CASSLGLNTEAFF
TRBJ2-7 NA TRBV4-1 CASSQDAGGTYEQYF
TRBJ2-7 NA TRBV27 CASSRGIEQYF